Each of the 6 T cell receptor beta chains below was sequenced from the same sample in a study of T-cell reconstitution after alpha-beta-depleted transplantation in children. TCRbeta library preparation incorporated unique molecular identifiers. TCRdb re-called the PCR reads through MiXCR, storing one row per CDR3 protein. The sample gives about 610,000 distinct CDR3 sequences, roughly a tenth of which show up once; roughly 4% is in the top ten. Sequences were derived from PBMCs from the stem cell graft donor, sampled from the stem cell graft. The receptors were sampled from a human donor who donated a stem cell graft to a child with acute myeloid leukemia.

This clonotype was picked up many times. In nucleotides, the CDR3 is TGCGCCAGCAGCCAAGATCTCCCAGTTGAGCAGTTCTTC. Protein sequence: CASSQDLPVEQFF. The V gene is TRBV4-3, the J gene TRBJ2-1; D is uncertain. Looked up from germline, CDR1 is LGHNA and CDR2 is YSLEER. V lost 0 bases and J 9 bases, leaving 9 bases between the germline ends. This CDR3 has 13 amino acids.

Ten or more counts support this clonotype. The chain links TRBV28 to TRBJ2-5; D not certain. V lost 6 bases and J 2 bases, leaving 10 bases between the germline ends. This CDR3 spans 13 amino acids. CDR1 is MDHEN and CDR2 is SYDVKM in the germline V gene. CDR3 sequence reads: CASRKTEQETQYF. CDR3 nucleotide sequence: TGTGCCAGCAGAAAAACAGAGCAAGAGACCCAGTACTTC.

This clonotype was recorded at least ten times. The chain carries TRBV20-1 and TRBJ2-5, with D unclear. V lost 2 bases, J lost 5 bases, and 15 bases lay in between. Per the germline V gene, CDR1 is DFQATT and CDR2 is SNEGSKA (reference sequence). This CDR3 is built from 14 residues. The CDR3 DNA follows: TGCAGTGCTAGAATTGCGGTCCAGAGGGAGACCCAGTACTTC. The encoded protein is CSARIAVQRETQYF.

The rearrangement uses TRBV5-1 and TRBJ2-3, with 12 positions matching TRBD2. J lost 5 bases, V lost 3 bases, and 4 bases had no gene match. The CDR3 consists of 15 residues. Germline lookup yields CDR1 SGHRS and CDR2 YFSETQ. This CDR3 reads CASSWGTSGRDTQYF. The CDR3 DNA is TGCGCCAGCAGCTGGGGGACTAGCGGGCGAGATACGCAGTATTTT.

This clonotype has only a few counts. CDR3 loop: CASSQDRAGQVQPQHF. The DNA of the CDR3 is TGTGCCAGCAGCCAAGATCGGGCAGGGCAGGTACAGCCCCAGCATTTT. The J gene is TRBJ1-5, the V gene TRBV4-2; maybe TRBD1 (5 bases). CDR1 and CDR2 from the germline V gene are LGHNA and YNFKEQ. V gave up 0 bases and J gave up 7 bases, with 16 bases separating them. The CDR3 totals 16 residues.

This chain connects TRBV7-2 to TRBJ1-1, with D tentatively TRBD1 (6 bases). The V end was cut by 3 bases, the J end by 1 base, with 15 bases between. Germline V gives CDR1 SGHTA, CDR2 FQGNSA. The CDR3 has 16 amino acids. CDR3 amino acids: CASSLWGRRGNTEAFF. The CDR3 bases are TGTGCCAGCAGCTTGTGGGGGCGGAGGGGGAACACTGAAGCTTTCTTT.